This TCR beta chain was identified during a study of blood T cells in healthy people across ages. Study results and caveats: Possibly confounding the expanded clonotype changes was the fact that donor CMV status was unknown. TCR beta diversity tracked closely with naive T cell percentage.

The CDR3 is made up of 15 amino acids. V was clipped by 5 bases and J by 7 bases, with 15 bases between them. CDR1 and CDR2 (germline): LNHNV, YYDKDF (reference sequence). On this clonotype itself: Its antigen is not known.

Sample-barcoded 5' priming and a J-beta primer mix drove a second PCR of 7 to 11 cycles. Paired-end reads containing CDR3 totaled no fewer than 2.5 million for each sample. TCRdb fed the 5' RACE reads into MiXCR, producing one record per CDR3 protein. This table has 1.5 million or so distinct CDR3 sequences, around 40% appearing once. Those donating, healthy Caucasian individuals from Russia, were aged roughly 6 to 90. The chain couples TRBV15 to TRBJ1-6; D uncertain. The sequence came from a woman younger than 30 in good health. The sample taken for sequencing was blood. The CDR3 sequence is CATSSRTASNSPLHF. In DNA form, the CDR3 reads TGTGCCACCAGCTCGAGAACAGCTTCGAATTCACCCCTCCACTTT.